This T cell receptor beta chain originates from a study of T-cell memory formation after mild COVID-19. Broader study findings: For second-wave clones that peaked at day 37, SARS-CoV-2 specificity went unverified.

The CDR3 spans 14 residues. The germline gives CDR1 MGHDK, CDR2 SYGVNS. With 6 bases removed from V and 0 bases from J, the gap between germline ends came to 9 bases. After 5'RACE with constant-segment primers, TCR alpha and TCR beta cDNA libraries carrying sample barcodes and UMIs were obtained. TCRdb recomputed calls from the 5' RACE reads with MiXCR, one row per CDR3 protein. This sample yields under 550,000 distinct CDR3 sequences, of which over 15% are seen a single time; roughly an eighth belongs to the top ten. Comments on this clonotype: Its antigen is unidentified.

This rearrangement joins TRBV25-1 to TRBJ1-5; a possible D gene is TRBD1 (5 bases). This clonotype was obtained from an adult woman who had mild COVID-19 (a few samples of this study predate the infection). Cell type and time point are not known. The sample taken for sequencing was PBMCs or a T cell subset sorted from them (not recorded which). The CDR3 protein is CASSGDVSNQPQHF. The DNA of the CDR3 is TGTGCCAGCAGCGGGGACGTTAGCAATCAGCCCCAGCATTTT.